The 3 T cell receptor beta chains below all came from one sample that was sequenced in a study of blood T cells in healthy people across ages (dated by TCRdb to between 2014 and 2017). Library generation was performed with 5' RACE. For sequencing, an Illumina HiSeq 2500 was employed. A second PCR of about 6 to 11 cycles was performed with a sample-barcoded 5' primer and a J-beta primer mix. TCRdb reprocessing: public reads trimmed at Q25 with fastp, clones called with MiXCR, in-frame beta chains kept. Rows merge per CDR3 protein into single entries with the most common DNA and genes. The sample table shows about 970,000 distinct CDR3 sequences, and roughly 47% are seen once. The top ten clones comprise about 20% of the sample. Sequencing was carried out using blood. Receptor source: a woman between 55 and 75 years old in good health.

This clonotype was observed at least ten times. The chain has TRBV20-1 and TRBJ2-5; D is undetermined. CDR3 length: 11 amino acids. V lost 7 bases and J 1 base, leaving 7 bases between the germline ends. The V gene's germline CDR1 is DFQATT and CDR2 SNEGSKA (reference sequence). The CDR3 here is CSGALQETQYF. The CDR3, as DNA: TGCAGTGGCGCCCTCCAAGAGACCCAGTACTTC.

The chain recombines TRBV12-3 or TRBV12-4 with TRBJ2-4, with TRBD2 matching 8 bases. The end of the DNA aligns better with TRBJ2-5, so the J call may be wrong. CDR3 size: 17 residues. The CDR3, as DNA: TGTGCCAGCAGCGCTGGGACTAGAAGTTTGCCCAGTGAGACCCAGTACTTC. This gives the protein CASSAGTRSLPSETQYF.

In its sample, this clonotype was seen many times. This rearrangement joins TRBV12-3 or TRBV12-4 to TRBJ2-7; D perhaps matches TRBD1 (5 bases). The CDR3 is 11 residues long. V was trimmed by 4 bases and J by 6 bases, leaving 7 bases between them. The CDR3 is CASSSGFEQYF. CDR3 nucleotide sequence: TGTGCCAGCAGTTCAGGGTTCGAGCAGTACTTC.